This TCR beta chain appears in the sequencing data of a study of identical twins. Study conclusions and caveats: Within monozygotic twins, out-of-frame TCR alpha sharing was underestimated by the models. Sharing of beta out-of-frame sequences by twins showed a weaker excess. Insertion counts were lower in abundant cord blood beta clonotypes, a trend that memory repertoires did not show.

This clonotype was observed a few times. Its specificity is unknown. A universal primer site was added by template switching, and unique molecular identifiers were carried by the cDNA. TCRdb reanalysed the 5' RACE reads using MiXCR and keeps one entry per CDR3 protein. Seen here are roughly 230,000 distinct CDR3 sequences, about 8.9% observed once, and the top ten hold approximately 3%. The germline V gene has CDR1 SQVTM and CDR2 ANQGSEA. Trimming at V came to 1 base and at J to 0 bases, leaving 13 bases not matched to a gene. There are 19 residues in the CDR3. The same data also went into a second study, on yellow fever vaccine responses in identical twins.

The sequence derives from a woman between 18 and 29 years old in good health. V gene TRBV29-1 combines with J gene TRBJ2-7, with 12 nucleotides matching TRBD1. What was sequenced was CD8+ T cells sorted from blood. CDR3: CSVEVFRDRGLPFSYEQYF. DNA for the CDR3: TGCAGCGTTGAAGTCTTCCGGGACAGGGGGCTTCCCTTCTCCTACGAGCAGTACTTC.